The rows below give T cell receptor beta chains drawn from one sample of a study of blood T cell repertoires in COVID-19. This table comes from immunoSEQ multiplex PCR, and its TCRdb copy is limited to in-frame clones, with some not included. In the table there are 200,000 to 250,000 clones, less than 85% of which are singletons. Input material: PBMCs or T cells enriched from blood (not recorded which). These receptors were collected from a man in his sixties who had recovered from COVID-19. Both conserved end residues are trimmed from each CDR3. The listing skips clone size in some rows; elsewhere it reads once, few, many or a size class.

v_gene	abundance	j_gene	CDR3aa
TRBV5-6	NA	TRBJ2-1	ASSLGLDSGGDNEQF
TRBV6-2/TRBV6-3	NA	TRBJ1-5	ASSYETQRPH
TRBV30	NA	TRBJ1-2	AWSVGAGGYT
TRBV19	NA	TRBJ1-5	ASSPYRGGDQPQH
TRBV7-2	NA	TRBJ1-3	ASSLEATGSFGNTIY
TRBV6-5	NA	TRBJ2-1	ASSYFTSGNEQF
TRBV7-8	NA	TRBJ2-1	ASSLAGRSNEQF
TRBV11-2	NA	TRBJ1-1	ASSLAPGQGAGTEAF
TRBV19	NA	TRBJ2-6	ASSTGTGANVLT
TRBV19	NA	TRBJ2-7	ASSIARASYEQY
TRBV6-6	NA	TRBJ1-1	ASSYPGQPEGAF
TRBV20-1	few	TRBJ2-1	RGGGPSEQF
TRBV7-2	few	TRBJ2-7	ASSLEQSYEQY
TRBV11-3	once	TRBJ1-6	ASSWTVPYSPLH
TRBV4-1	NA	TRBJ2-3	ASSQEASAGNTDTQY
TRBV6-2/TRBV6-3	NA	TRBJ2-5	ASSRTGNQETQY
TRBV6-1	NA	TRBJ1-2	ASSESAPPAWGYT
TRBV7-2	NA	TRBJ1-2	ASREQGLSGGYT
TRBV5-6	NA	TRBJ1-1	ASSLAGGVLNTEAF
TRBV11-1	NA	TRBJ2-5	ASSLDRETQY
TRBV19	NA	TRBJ2-1	ASSITSSYNEQF
TRBV7-9	NA	TRBJ1-5	ASSLGGGVNQPQH
TRBV2	NA	TRBJ1-2	ASSGTDFYGYT
TRBV5-1	NA	TRBJ1-5	ASSPGQGSDQPQH
TRBV19	NA	TRBJ2-3	ASSKLADTQY
TRBV4-3	once	TRBJ1-1	ASSQDSGGEAF
TRBV7-9	few	TRBJ2-2	ASSARQGANTGELF
TRBV2	NA	TRBJ2-1	ASRGLHEQF
TRBV7-2	NA	TRBJ2-7	ASSRAREGLVYEQY
TRBV6-2/TRBV6-3	NA	TRBJ2-3	ASSYSAGGTDTQY
TRBV4-2	NA	TRBJ2-1	ASSSPRGPEQF
TRBV19	NA	TRBJ2-1	ATEDGGYYNEQF
TRBV7-8	NA	TRBJ1-1	ASSLRTVTEAF
TRBV24-1	NA	TRBJ1-5	ATSRGSNQPQH
TRBV7-9	NA	TRBJ1-4	ASSLGTGRGEKLF
TRBV7-8	NA	TRBJ1-6	ASTTRTESPLH
TRBV20-1	NA	TRBJ1-2	SARAGGGYT
TRBV27	NA	TRBJ1-2	ASSRTSPPNGYT
TRBV2	NA	TRBJ2-2	ASSDRGNTGELF
TRBV2	NA	TRBJ1-2	ASTEGAGIGYGYT
TRBV10-3	NA	TRBJ1-1	AISESSQGQTTEAF
TRBV7-9	NA	TRBJ1-2	ASSLQGGKGGYT
TRBV29-1	NA	TRBJ2-3	SVTGFTTDTQY
TRBV15	NA	TRBJ1-2	ATRGGNYGYT
TRBV4-3	NA	TRBJ2-1	ASSPGEGADNEQF
TRBV27	few	TRBJ1-2	ASSLGGQGWKGYT